These T cell receptor beta chains were read from a single sample in a study of T cell responses to AZD1222 COVID-19 vaccine. Generated by immunoSEQ multiplex PCR, the TCRdb table keeps only in-frame clones and is missing some. The sample consists of roughly 93,000 clones, 65% to 90% of them appearing once. The starting material was peripheral blood, obtained on day 0 of AZD1222 vaccination. These receptors came from an adult in good health. Each CDR3 is given with its conserved first and last residue. D genes are given only for firm matches. Only some rows state a clone size, as once, few, many or a class for expanded clones.

abundance: NA
v_gene: TRBV19
d_gene: TRBD1
j_gene: TRBJ1-2
CDR3nt: TGTGCCAGTAGTCCACAGGGGATCCCCCACTATGGCTACACCTTC
CDR3aa: CASSPQGIPHYGYTF

abundance: NA
v_gene: TRBV6-1
d_gene: NA
j_gene: TRBJ2-5
CDR3nt: TGTGCCAGCAGTGAATTCTCTGTGGGGATTAGTTACCAAGAGACCCAGTACTTC
CDR3aa: CASSEFSVGISYQETQYF

abundance: NA
v_gene: TRBV7-9
d_gene: TRBD1
j_gene: TRBJ2-5
CDR3nt: TGTGCCAGCAGCAACCTGGTCAGGACAGGGGGACGAGAGACCCAGTACTTC
CDR3aa: CASSNLVRTGGRETQYF

abundance: NA
v_gene: TRBV14
d_gene: NA
j_gene: TRBJ2-7
CDR3nt: TGTGCCAGCAGCCAAAACTACGAGCAGTACTTC
CDR3aa: CASSQNYEQYF

abundance: NA
v_gene: TRBV14
d_gene: TRBD2
j_gene: TRBJ2-1
CDR3nt: TGTGCCAGCAGCCAAGCTCCCAGCGGGACCTACAATGAGCAGTTCTTC
CDR3aa: CASSQAPSGTYNEQFF

abundance: few
v_gene: TRBV11-2
d_gene: NA
j_gene: TRBJ2-3
CDR3nt: TGTGCCAGCAGCAGACAAAGCCCAATCAGCACAGATACGCAGTATTTT
CDR3aa: CASSRQSPISTDTQYF

abundance: NA
v_gene: TRBV11-3
d_gene: NA
j_gene: TRBJ2-7
CDR3nt: TGTGCCAGCAGCTTAGAGGTGGGCTACGAGCAGTACTTC
CDR3aa: CASSLEVGYEQYF

abundance: once
v_gene: TRBV5-4
d_gene: NA
j_gene: TRBJ1-1
CDR3nt: TGTGCCAGCAGGCCCGACAGGCTCGGTGAGGCTTTCTTT
CDR3aa: CASRPDRLGEAFF

abundance: NA
v_gene: TRBV15
d_gene: TRBD1
j_gene: TRBJ1-2
CDR3nt: TGTGCCACCAGCAGAGGGGACAGCTATGGCTACACCTTC
CDR3aa: CATSRGDSYGYTF

abundance: NA
v_gene: TRBV29-1
d_gene: TRBD1
j_gene: TRBJ1-1
CDR3nt: TGCAGCGTTACTATCACCGGGACAGGGGTAGCTTTCTTT
CDR3aa: CSVTITGTGVAFF

abundance: NA
v_gene: TRBV5-8
d_gene: NA
j_gene: TRBJ2-5
CDR3nt: TGTGCCAGCAGCCCAGGACTGCACCAAGAGACCCAGTACTTC
CDR3aa: CASSPGLHQETQYF

abundance: NA
v_gene: TRBV27
d_gene: NA
j_gene: TRBJ2-2
CDR3nt: TGTGCCAGCACCCACGCGGGACCCACCGGGGAGCTGTTTTTT
CDR3aa: CASTHAGPTGELFF

abundance: once
v_gene: TRBV2
d_gene: NA
j_gene: TRBJ1-1
CDR3nt: TGTGCCAGCAGGTCGAGTGAGGGTGAAGCTTTCTTT
CDR3aa: CASRSSEGEAFF